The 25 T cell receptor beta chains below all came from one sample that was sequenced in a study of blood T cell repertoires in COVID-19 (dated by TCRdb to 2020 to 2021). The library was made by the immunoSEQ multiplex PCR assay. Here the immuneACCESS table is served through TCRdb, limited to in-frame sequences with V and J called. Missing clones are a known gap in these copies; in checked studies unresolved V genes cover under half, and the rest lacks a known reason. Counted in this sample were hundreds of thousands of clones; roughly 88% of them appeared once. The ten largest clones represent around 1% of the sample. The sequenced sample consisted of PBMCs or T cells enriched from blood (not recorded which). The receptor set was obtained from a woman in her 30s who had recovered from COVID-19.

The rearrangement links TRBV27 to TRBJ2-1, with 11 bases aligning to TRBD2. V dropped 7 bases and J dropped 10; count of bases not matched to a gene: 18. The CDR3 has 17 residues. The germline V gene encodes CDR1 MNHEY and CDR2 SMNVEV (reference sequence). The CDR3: CASNWAQGLAVPREQFF. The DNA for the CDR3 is TGTGCCAGCAACTGGGCCCAGGGACTAGCGGTCCCGAGGGAGCAGTTCTTC.

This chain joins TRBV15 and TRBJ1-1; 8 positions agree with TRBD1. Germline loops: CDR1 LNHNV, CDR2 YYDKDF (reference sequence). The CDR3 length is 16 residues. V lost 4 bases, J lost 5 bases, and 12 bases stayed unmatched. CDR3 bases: TGTGCCACCAGCACTGGCGGACAGGGCTTGGGGACTGAAGCTTTCTTT. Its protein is CATSTGGQGLGTEAFF.

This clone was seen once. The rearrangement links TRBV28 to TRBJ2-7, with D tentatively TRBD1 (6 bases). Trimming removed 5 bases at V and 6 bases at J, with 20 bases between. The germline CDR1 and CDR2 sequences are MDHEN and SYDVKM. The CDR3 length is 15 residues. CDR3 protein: CASSEWTVRVSEQYF. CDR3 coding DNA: TGTGCCAGCAGTGAGTGGACAGTACGAGTCTCCGAGCAGTACTTC.

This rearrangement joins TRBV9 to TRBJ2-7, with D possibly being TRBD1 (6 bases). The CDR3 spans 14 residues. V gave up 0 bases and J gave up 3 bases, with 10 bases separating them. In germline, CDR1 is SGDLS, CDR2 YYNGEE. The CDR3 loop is CASSVGQAYYEQYF. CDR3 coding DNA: TGTGCCAGCAGCGTAGGACAGGCGTACTACGAGCAGTACTTC.

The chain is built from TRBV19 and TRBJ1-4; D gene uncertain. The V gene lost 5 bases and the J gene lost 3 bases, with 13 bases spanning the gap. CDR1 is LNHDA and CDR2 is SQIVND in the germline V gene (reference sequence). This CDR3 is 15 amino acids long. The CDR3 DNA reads TGTGCCAGTAGTCACCTTTCGCCGGCTAATGAAAAACTGTTTTTT. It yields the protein CASSHLSPANEKLFF.

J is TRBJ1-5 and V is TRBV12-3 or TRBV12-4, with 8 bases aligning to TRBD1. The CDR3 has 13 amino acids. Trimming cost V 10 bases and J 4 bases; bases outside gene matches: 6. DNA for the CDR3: TGTGCCACCAGGGGGCAGCAGAATCAGCCCCAGCATTTT. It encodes CATRGQQNQPQHF.

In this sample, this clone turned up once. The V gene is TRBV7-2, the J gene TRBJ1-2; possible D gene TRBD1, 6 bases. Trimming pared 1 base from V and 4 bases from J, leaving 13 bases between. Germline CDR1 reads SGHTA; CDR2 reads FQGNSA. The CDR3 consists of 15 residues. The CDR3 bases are TGTGCCAGCAGCTTAGTACAGGGTTCGGGCTATGGCTACACCTTC. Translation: CASSLVQGSGYGYTF.

CDR3 nucleotides: TGTGCCAGCAGCTTTAGACAGGGGGGGGAGACCCAGTACTTC. This gives the protein CASSFRQGGETQYF. The J gene is TRBJ2-5, the V gene TRBV7-6, with 9 nucleotides matching TRBD1. CDR3 length equals 14 residues. V was pared by 3 bases and J by 5 bases, with 4 bases of the junction left unmatched. Germline-derived CDR1 and CDR2 are SGHVS and FNYEAQ.

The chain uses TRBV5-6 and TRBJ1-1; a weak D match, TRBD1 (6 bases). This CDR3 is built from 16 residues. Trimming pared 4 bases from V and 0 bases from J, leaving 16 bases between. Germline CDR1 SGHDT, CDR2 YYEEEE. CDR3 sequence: CASSEQGSAMNTEAFF. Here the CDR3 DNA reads TGTGCCAGCAGCGAGCAGGGGTCTGCAATGAACACTGAAGCTTTCTTT.

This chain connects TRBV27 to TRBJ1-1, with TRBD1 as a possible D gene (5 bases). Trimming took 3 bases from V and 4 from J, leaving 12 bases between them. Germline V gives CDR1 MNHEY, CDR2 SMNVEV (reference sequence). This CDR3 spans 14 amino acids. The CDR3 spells CASSFLGGVTEAFF. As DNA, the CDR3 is TGTGCCAGCAGTTTTTTGGGGGGGGTCACTGAAGCTTTCTTT.

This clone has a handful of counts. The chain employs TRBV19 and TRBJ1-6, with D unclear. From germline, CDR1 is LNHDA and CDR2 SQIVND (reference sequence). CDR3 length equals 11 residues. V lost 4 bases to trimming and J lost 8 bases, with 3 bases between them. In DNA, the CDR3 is TGTGCCAGTAGTACTCATTCACCCCTCCACTTT. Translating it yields CASSTHSPLHF.

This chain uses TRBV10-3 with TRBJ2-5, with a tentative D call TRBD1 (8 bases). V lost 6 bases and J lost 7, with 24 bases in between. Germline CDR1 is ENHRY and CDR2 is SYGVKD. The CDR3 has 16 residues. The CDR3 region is CAIRGGTGLPPGTQYF. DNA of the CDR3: TGTGCCATCAGGGGAGGGACAGGCCTCCCCCCCGGGACCCAGTACTTC.

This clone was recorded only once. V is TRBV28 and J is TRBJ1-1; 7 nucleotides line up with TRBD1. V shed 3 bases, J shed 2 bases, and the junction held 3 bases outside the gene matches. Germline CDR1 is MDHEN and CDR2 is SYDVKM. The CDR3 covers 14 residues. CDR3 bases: TGTGCCAGCAGTTTGGGACAGAGAAACACTGAAGCTTTCTTT. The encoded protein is CASSLGQRNTEAFF.

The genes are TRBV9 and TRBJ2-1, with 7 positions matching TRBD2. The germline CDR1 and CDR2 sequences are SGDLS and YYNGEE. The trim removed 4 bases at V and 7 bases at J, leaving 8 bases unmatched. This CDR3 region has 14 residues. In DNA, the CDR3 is TGTGCCAGCAGCCTCGTTGACGGGAGGAATGAGCAGTTCTTC. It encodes CASSLVDGRNEQFF.

CDR3 sequence (DNA): TGTGCCAGCAGTGGACTCTCGAATGAAAAACTGTTTTTT. Amino acid sequence: CASSGLSNEKLFF. The chain joins TRBV2 to TRBJ1-4; no reliable D call. Germline assignment: CDR1 SNHLY and CDR2 FYNNEI. The CDR3 runs 13 residues. Trimming left V 4 bases short and J 5 bases short, with 8 bases between.

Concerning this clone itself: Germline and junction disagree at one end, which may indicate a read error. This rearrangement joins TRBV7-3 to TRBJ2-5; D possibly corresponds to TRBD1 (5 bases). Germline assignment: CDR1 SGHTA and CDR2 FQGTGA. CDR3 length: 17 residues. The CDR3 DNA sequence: TGTGCCAGCAGCGAACAGCAGGGTTTCGGTCACCAGGAGACCCAGTACTTC. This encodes CASSEQQGFGHQETQYF.

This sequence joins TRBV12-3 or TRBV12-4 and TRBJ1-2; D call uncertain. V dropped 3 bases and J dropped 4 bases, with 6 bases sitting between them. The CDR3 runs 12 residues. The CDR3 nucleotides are TGTGCCAGCAGTTTTCCCTCCTATGGCTACACCTTC. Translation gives CASSFPSYGYTF.

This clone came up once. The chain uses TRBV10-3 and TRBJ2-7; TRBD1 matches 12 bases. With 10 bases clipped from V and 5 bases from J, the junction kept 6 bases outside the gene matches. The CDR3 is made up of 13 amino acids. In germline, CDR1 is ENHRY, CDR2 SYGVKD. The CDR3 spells CARGQGAFDEQYF. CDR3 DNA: TGTGCCAGGGGACAGGGGGCCTTCGACGAGCAGTACTTC.

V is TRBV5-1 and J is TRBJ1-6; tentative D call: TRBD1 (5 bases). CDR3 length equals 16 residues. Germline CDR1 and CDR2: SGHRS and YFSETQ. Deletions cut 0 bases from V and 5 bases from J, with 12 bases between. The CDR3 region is CASSLVGTGNNSPLHF. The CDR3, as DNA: TGCGCCAGCAGCTTGGTTGGGACTGGGAATAATTCACCCCTCCACTTT.

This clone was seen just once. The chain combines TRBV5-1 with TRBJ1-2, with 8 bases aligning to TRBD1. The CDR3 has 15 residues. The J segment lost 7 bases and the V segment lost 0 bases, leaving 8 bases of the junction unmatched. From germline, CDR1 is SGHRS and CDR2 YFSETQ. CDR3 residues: CASSLAYRGEIGYTF. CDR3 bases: TGCGCCAGCAGCTTGGCGTACAGGGGGGAAATTGGCTACACCTTC. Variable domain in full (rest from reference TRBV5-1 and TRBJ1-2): KAGVTQTPRYLIKTRGQQVTLSCSPISGHRSVSWYQQTPGQGLQFLFEYFSETQRNKGNFPGRFSGRQFSNSRSEMNVSTLELGDSALYLCASSLAYRGEIGYTFGSGTRLTVV.

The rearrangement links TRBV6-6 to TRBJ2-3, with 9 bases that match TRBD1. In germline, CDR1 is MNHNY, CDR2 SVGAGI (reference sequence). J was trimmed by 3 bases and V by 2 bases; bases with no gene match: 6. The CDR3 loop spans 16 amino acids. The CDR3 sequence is CASSYGVGTGTDTQYF. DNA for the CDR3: TGTGCCAGCAGTTACGGGGTTGGGACAGGGACAGATACGCAGTATTTT.

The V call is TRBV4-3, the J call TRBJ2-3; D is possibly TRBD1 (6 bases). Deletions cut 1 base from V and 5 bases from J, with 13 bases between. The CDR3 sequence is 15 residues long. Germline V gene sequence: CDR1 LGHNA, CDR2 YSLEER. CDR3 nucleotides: TGCGCCAGCAGCCAAGGCAGCACAGGGCGAGATACGCAGTATTTT. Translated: CASSQGSTGRDTQYF.

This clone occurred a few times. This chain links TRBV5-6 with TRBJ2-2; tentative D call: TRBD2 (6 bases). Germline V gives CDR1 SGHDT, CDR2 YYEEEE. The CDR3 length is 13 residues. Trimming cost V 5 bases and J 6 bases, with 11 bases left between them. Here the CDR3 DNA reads TGTGCCAGCAGTACGACTAGGGCCGGGGAGCTGTTTTTT. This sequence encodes CASSTTRAGELFF.

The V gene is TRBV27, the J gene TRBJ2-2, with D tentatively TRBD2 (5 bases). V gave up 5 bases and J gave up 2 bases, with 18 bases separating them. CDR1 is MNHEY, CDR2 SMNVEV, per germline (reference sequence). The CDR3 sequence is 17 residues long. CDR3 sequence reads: CASSPGFVAINTGELFF. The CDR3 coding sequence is TGTGCCAGCAGTCCAGGATTCGTAGCGATTAACACCGGGGAGCTGTTTTTT.

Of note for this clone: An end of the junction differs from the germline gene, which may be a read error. CDR3 coding DNA: TGCGCCAGCAGCTTGGGCGGGACTGGAGCTTTCTTT. As protein: CASSLGGTGAFF. The chain uses TRBV5-1 and TRBJ1-1; a possible D gene is TRBD1 (5 bases). The germline V gene encodes CDR1 SGHRS and CDR2 YFSETQ. The CDR3 consists of 12 residues.